The 30 T cell receptor beta chains listed next were all sequenced from one sample in a study of blood T cell repertoires in COVID-19. This table comes from immunoSEQ multiplex PCR, and its TCRdb copy is limited to in-frame clones, with some not included. The table records 90,000 or so clones, 70% to 80% of them present only once. The sequenced material came from peripheral blood. These receptors were collected from a human donor in a cohort sampled during active COVID-19.

Regarding this clone: At the DNA level, this CDR3 is encoded by other sequences in the same sample as well. The rearrangement links TRBV18 to TRBJ1-1; D perhaps matches TRBD1 (5 bases). Germline CDR1 KGHSH, CDR2 LQKENI. V shed 3 bases and J shed 3 bases, with 8 bases lying between them. This CDR3 comprises 13 residues. The CDR3 nucleotides read TGTGCCAGCTCACCGGGGGGGGACACTGAAGCTTTCTTT. Encoded protein: CASSPGGDTEAFF.

The chain links TRBV18 to TRBJ2-3; no firm D call. This CDR3 has 12 amino acids. Trimming cost V 3 bases and J 6 bases, with 7 bases left between them. Germline V gene sequence: CDR1 KGHSH, CDR2 LQKENI. The CDR3 bases are TGTGCCAGCTCACCTAACAGCGATACGCAGTATTTT. As protein: CASSPNSDTQYF. Full variable domain (remainder filled in from reference TRBV18 and TRBJ2-3): NAGVMQNPRHLVRRRGQEARLRCSPMKGHSHVYWYRQLPEEGLKFMVYLQKENIIDESGMPKERFSAEFPKEGPSILRIQQVVRGDSAAYFCASSPNSDTQYFGPGTRLTVL.

The chain is built from TRBV7-2 and TRBJ1-6; TRBD1 might be the D (5 bases). V lost 4 bases and J 6 bases, leaving 13 bases between the germline ends. The germline gives CDR1 SGHTA, CDR2 FQGNSA. The CDR3 has 15 residues. CDR3 loop: CASSWGVGLNSPLHF. CDR3 DNA sequence: TGTGCCAGCAGCTGGGGGGTGGGCCTTAATTCACCCCTCCACTTT.

This rearrangement joins TRBV18 to TRBJ1-4, with D perhaps matching TRBD1 (6 bases). V was shortened by 0 bases and J by 5 bases, with 16 bases between the two germline ends. Per the germline V gene, CDR1 is KGHSH and CDR2 is LQKENI. The CDR3 is 17 amino acids. The CDR3 reads CASSPPGAGQGNEKLFF. For the CDR3, the DNA is TGTGCCAGCTCACCACCGGGGGCCGGTCAGGGGAATGAAAAACTGTTTTTT.

The chain couples TRBV5-6 to TRBJ2-7, with 9 bases lining up with TRBD1. The CDR3 runs 13 residues. Trimming removed 4 bases from V and 6 bases from J; junction bases left unmatched: 5. Germline values: CDR1 SGHDT, CDR2 YYEEEE. CDR3 nucleotides: TGTGCCAGCAGCCACAGGGGGCCAGGCGAGCAGTACTTC. The encoded protein is CASSHRGPGEQYF.

V gene TRBV5-1 combines with J gene TRBJ2-1; 12 positions match TRBD2. Germline CDR1 is SGHRS and CDR2 is YFSETQ. The CDR3 sequence is 19 residues long. With 3 bases clipped from V and 2 bases from J, the junction kept 12 bases outside the gene matches. For the CDR3, the DNA is TGCGCCAGCAGCTCAAACGGACTAGCGGGGCCCTTACCCTACAATGAGCAGTTCTTC. Residues: CASSSNGLAGPLPYNEQFF.

The chain has TRBV30 and TRBJ2-3; a weak D match, TRBD2 (6 bases). The CDR3 length is 16 residues. With 3 bases removed from V and 6 bases from J, the gap between germline ends came to 22 bases. Germline values: CDR1 GTSNPN, CDR2 SVGIG (reference sequence). The CDR3, as DNA: TGTGCCTGGAGCTCTTTGGGCCGGGACCGGGGGGATACGCAGTATTTT. It is translated as CAWSSLGRDRGDTQYF.

This chain links TRBV29-1 with TRBJ2-3; 10 bases are shared with TRBD1. Trimming took 6 bases from V and 9 from J; bases not matched to a gene: 6. Germline lookup yields CDR1 SQVTM and CDR2 ANQGSEA. The CDR3 is 12 residues long. CDR3 amino acids: CSVAGTGDTQYF. The CDR3 DNA reads TGCAGCGTGGCCGGGACAGGGGACACGCAGTATTTT.

The gene calls are TRBV4-1 and TRBJ1-1; a possible D gene is TRBD1 (5 bases). This CDR3 has 16 amino acids. CDR1 MGHRA and CDR2 YSYEKL come from the germline V gene. V was clipped by 4 bases and J by 0 bases, with 15 bases between them. The CDR3 DNA follows: TGCGCCAGCAGCCTTTGGGCGACAGCGATGAACACTGAAGCTTTCTTT. Encoded protein: CASSLWATAMNTEAFF.

The V call is TRBV10-3, the J call TRBJ2-7; D possibly corresponds to TRBD2 (5 bases). Trimming pared 3 bases from V and 4 bases from J, leaving 16 bases between. CDR1 and CDR2 from the germline V gene are ENHRY and SYGVKD. The CDR3 has 15 amino acids. The CDR3 DNA sequence: TGTGCCATCAGTGAAGTCATACGGGGTTATTACGAGCAGTACTTC. It specifies CAISEVIRGYYEQYF.

This rearrangement joins TRBV2 to TRBJ2-7, with 11 nucleotides matching TRBD2. This CDR3 contains 15 residues. The trim removed 6 bases at V and 5 bases at J, leaving 9 bases unmatched. In germline, CDR1 is SNHLY, CDR2 FYNNEI. CDR3 DNA sequence: TGTGCCAGCAGCCTGAATGGACTAGCGGGCGACGAGCAGTACTTC. Translation gives CASSLNGLAGDEQYF.

The chain has TRBV14 and TRBJ2-3; D is unclear. This CDR3 contains 13 residues. The V and J ends lost 4 bases and 0 bases respectively, with 5 bases between them. The germline gives CDR1 SGHDN, CDR2 FVKESK. The CDR3 nucleotides read TGTGCCAGCAGCCTCCAGAGCACAGATACGCAGTATTTT. It codes for CASSLQSTDTQYF. Complete variable domain (other parts from reference TRBV14 and TRBJ2-3): EAGVTQFPSHSVIEKGQTVTLRCDPISGHDNLYWYRRVMGKEIKFLLHFVKESKQDESGMPNNRFLAERTGGTYSTLKVQPAELEDSGVYFCASSLQSTDTQYFGPGTRLTVL.

The rearrangement links TRBV5-4 to TRBJ2-3; 12 bases match TRBD2. The V and J ends lost 4 bases and 1 base, in that order; junction bases with no gene match: 4. The CDR3 loop spans 16 amino acids. CDR1 SGHNT and CDR2 YYREEE come from the germline V gene (reference sequence). CDR3 loop: CASSLRLAGGTDTQYF. CDR3 bases: TGTGCCAGCAGCCTCCGACTAGCGGGAGGCACAGATACGCAGTATTTT. The full variable domain, rest sourced from reference TRBV5-4 and TRBJ2-3, is ETGVTQSPTHLIKTRGQQVTLRCSSQSGHNTVSWYQQALGQGPQFIFQYYREEENGRGNFPPRFSGLQFPNYSSELNVNALELDDSALYLCASSLRLAGGTDTQYFGPGTRLTVL.

The J gene is TRBJ2-1, the V gene TRBV15; 7 bases map to TRBD2. Germline V CDR1 and CDR2: LNHNV, YYDKDF (reference sequence). The CDR3 length is 15 residues. J lost 8 bases, V lost 8 bases, and 15 bases had no gene match. CDR3 sequence (DNA): TGTGCCACCCGAGCGGGGACCAAAAACGTCGATGAGCAGTTCTTC. Amino acid sequence: CATRAGTKNVDEQFF.

This clone was observed a few times. Written as DNA, the CDR3 is TGTGCCAGCAGTGTTGGTGCGCTTGAAGCTTTCTTT. Amino acids: CASSVGALEAFF. The gene calls are TRBV2 and TRBJ1-1; no firm D call. Trimming took off 4 bases at V and 7 bases at J, with 10 bases between the two ends. Germline values: CDR1 SNHLY, CDR2 FYNNEI. This CDR3 contains 12 residues. The whole variable domain, remainder taken from reference TRBV2 and TRBJ1-1, is EPEVTQTPSHQVTQMGQEVILRCVPISNHLYFYWYRQILGQKVEFLVSFYNNEISEKSEIFDDQFSVERPDGSNFTLKIRSTKLEDSAMYFCASSVGALEAFFGQGTRLTVV.

The rearrangement joins TRBV4-2 to TRBJ2-1, with a weak D call TRBD2 (6 bases). This CDR3 contains 18 residues. Germline CDR1 reads LGHNA; CDR2 reads YNFKEQ. Trimming pared 1 base from V and 0 bases from J, leaving 16 bases between. CDR3 loop: CASSQALGTPSSYNEQFF. In nucleotides, the CDR3 is TGTGCCAGCAGCCAAGCTCTAGGGACTCCGAGCTCCTACAATGAGCAGTTCTTC.

V is TRBV3-1 (or the pseudogene TRBV3-2) and J is TRBJ1-1; no clear D. Trimming took off 2 bases at V and 11 bases at J, with 15 bases between the two ends. From germline, CDR1 is LGHDT and CDR2 YNNKEL (reference sequence). The CDR3 sequence is 13 residues long. The CDR3 DNA reads TGTGCCAGCAGCCAACAATCGGGAAGCGGGGCTTTCTTT. Encoded protein: CASSQQSGSGAFF.

V usage is TRBV4-2 and J usage is TRBJ2-4; D is unresolved. Between the trimmed V and J ends, which lost 0 bases and 2 bases, there was a span of 14 bases. The CDR3 contains 17 residues. Germline CDR1 reads LGHNA; CDR2 reads YNFKEQ. The CDR3 DNA sequence: TGTGCCAGCAGCCAAGATGAATGGAGTCTGTCCAAAAACATTCAGTACTTC. Its protein product is CASSQDEWSLSKNIQYF.

This clone appeared a single time. The chain joins TRBV7-9 to TRBJ2-1, with 10 bases aligning to TRBD2. Germline trimming cut 6 bases from V and 4 bases from J; bases unmatched to any gene: 6. Per germline, CDR1 SEHNR and CDR2 FQNEAQ (reference sequence). The CDR3 is 15 amino acids. The CDR3 spells CASRKEREGYNEQFF. The CDR3 DNA is TGTGCCAGCAGAAAAGAGCGGGAGGGGTACAATGAGCAGTTCTTC.

This clone is a singleton in its sample. The rearrangement joins TRBV6-5 to TRBJ2-5, with D possibly being TRBD1 (5 bases). Germline V lookup: CDR1 MNHEY, CDR2 SVGAGI. The V and J ends lost 5 bases and 5 bases respectively, with 15 bases between them. This CDR3 contains 14 residues. CDR3 bases: TGTGCCAGCAGTCTAATGGGGCTCGGGGAGACCCAGTACTTC. Encoded protein: CASSLMGLGETQYF.

This chain connects TRBV2 to TRBJ2-1; the D gene is possibly TRBD2 (5 bases). This CDR3 has 10 amino acids. The germline CDR1 and CDR2 sequences are SNHLY and FYNNEI. Trimming left V 7 bases short and J 7 bases short, with 5 bases between. CDR3 sequence (DNA): TGTGCCAGCACGGGGAATGAGCAGTTCTTC. This codes for CASTGNEQFF. The entire variable domain, with the rest obtained from reference TRBV2 and TRBJ2-1, is as follows: EPEVTQTPSHQVTQMGQEVILRCVPISNHLYFYWYRQILGQKVEFLVSFYNNEISEKSEIFDDQFSVERPDGSNFTLKIRSTKLEDSAMYFCASTGNEQFFGPGTRLTVL.

The V gene is TRBV5-1, the J gene TRBJ2-3, with a possible D match to TRBD2 (5 bases). The CDR3 contains 16 residues. In germline, CDR1 is SGHRS, CDR2 YFSETQ. V dropped 2 bases and J dropped 6 bases, with 19 bases sitting between them. This CDR3 is CASSFFSANLMDTQYF. The CDR3 nucleotides are TGCGCCAGCAGCTTTTTTAGCGCCAACCTTATGGATACGCAGTATTTT.

This chain connects TRBV28 to TRBJ1-1, with D perhaps matching TRBD1 (5 bases). CDR1 and CDR2 from the germline V gene are MDHEN and SYDVKM. This CDR3 is built from 14 residues. V was pared by 9 bases and J by 1 base, with 15 bases between. This CDR3 reads CASPRPGQNTEAFF. The DNA for the CDR3 is TGTGCCAGTCCTAGGCCAGGGCAGAACACTGAAGCTTTCTTT. Full variable domain (rest looked up from reference TRBV28 and TRBJ1-1): DVKVTQSSRYLVKRTGEKVFLECVQDMDHENMFWYRQDPGLGLRLIYFSYDVKMKEKGDIPEGYSVSREKKERFSLILESASTNQTSMYLCASPRPGQNTEAFFGQGTRLTVV.

The chain carries TRBV5-4 and TRBJ1-6; 12 bases fit TRBD1. Germline-derived CDR1 and CDR2 are SGHNT and YYREEE (reference sequence). CDR3 length equals 16 residues. Losses at the gene ends were 4 bases for V and 7 bases for J; bases not matched to a gene: 6. CDR3 sequence: CASSTGTGGGNSPLHF. The CDR3 DNA reads as TGTGCCAGCAGCACCGGGACAGGGGGCGGGAATTCACCCCTCCACTTT. Supplemented by reference TRBV5-4 and TRBJ1-6, the full variable domain reads ETGVTQSPTHLIKTRGQQVTLRCSSQSGHNTVSWYQQALGQGPQFIFQYYREEENGRGNFPPRFSGLQFPNYSSELNVNALELDDSALYLCASSTGTGGGNSPLHFGNGTRLTVT.

The V gene is TRBV11-3, the J gene TRBJ2-3; 12 bases fit TRBD2. CDR3 size: 16 residues. From germline, CDR1 is SGHNT and CDR2 YENEEA. V was pared by 2 bases and J by 1 base, with 1 base of the junction left unmatched. The CDR3: CASSLRLAGGTDTQYF. CDR3 coding DNA: TGTGCCAGCAGCTTAAGACTAGCGGGAGGCACAGATACGCAGTATTTT.

This clone has a single count. This sequence joins TRBV4-3 and TRBJ2-1; D uncertain. CDR3 size: 14 residues. Germline assignment: CDR1 LGHNA and CDR2 YSLEER. Trimming cost V 0 bases and J 10 bases, with 13 bases left between them. The CDR3 nucleotides are TGCGCCAGCAGCCAAGATCCTGAGAGCCGGGAGCAGTTCTTC. Protein sequence: CASSQDPESREQFF.

The genes are TRBV5-1 and TRBJ2-2; TRBD2 is a possible D gene (5 bases). CDR3 length: 14 amino acids. Trimming removed 0 bases at V and 4 bases at J, with 7 bases between. Looked up from germline, CDR1 is SGHRS and CDR2 is YFSETQ. The CDR3 DNA sequence: TGCGCCAGCAGCTTGGTGGCGGGCACCGGGGAGCTGTTTTTT. This translates into CASSLVAGTGELFF. The full variable domain, in which reference TRBV5-1 and TRBJ2-2 provide the parts outside the CDR3, is KAGVTQTPRYLIKTRGQQVTLSCSPISGHRSVSWYQQTPGQGLQFLFEYFSETQRNKGNFPGRFSGRQFSNSRSEMNVSTLELGDSALYLCASSLVAGTGELFFGEGSRLTVL.

This chain links TRBV29-1 with TRBJ1-2; D is undetermined. CDR3 length: 12 amino acids. CDR1 is SQVTM, CDR2 ANQGSEA, per germline. V shed 4 bases and J shed 4 bases, with 10 bases lying between them. CDR3 bases: TGCAGCGTTGCGTCAGATCGCTATGGCTACACCTTC. This codes for CSVASDRYGYTF.

This clone showed up just a few times. The chain is built from TRBV30 and TRBJ2-1, with D maybe TRBD2 (5 bases). This CDR3 region has 12 residues. Germline-derived CDR1 and CDR2 are GTSNPN and SVGIG (reference sequence). The germline V and J ends were trimmed by 0 bases and 8 bases, with 8 bases remaining between them. Here the CDR3 DNA reads TGTGCCTGGAGTGTCACGGGGTATGAGCAGTTCTTC. As protein: CAWSVTGYEQFF. The full variable domain, completed using reference TRBV30 and TRBJ2-1, is SQTIHQWPATLVQPVGSPLSLECTVEGTSNPNLYWYRQAAGRGLQLLFYSVGIGQISSEVPQNLSASRPQDRQFILSSKKLLLSDSGFYLCAWSVTGYEQFFGPGTRLTVL.

This clone was observed many times. This specimen includes other DNA sequences encoding the same CDR3. The rearrangement joins TRBV2 to TRBJ2-5; 7 bases align to TRBD1. The CDR3 has 13 amino acids. Per germline, CDR1 SNHLY and CDR2 FYNNEI. J lost 2 bases, V lost 6 bases, and 3 bases had no gene match. CDR3 nucleotides: TGTGCCAGCAGAGACAGGGTTCAAGAGACCCAGTACTTC. It encodes CASRDRVQETQYF.